This TCR beta chain originates from a study of blood T cells in healthy people across ages. At least 6 million PBMCs were isolated per sample. This clonotype occurred a few times. This CDR3 spans 14 amino acids. Germline V CDR1 and CDR2: SGHVT, SQSDAQ. Trimming took off 3 bases at V and 4 bases at J, with 9 bases between the two ends. Next came a second PCR, run for about 6 to 11 cycles, which used a sample-barcoded 5' primer along with a J-beta primer mix. A template-switch adaptor that had 12 random nucleotides put a tag on each cDNA molecule. Using its own MiXCR run on the 5' RACE reads, TCRdb lists one record per CDR3 protein. The data contain some 1,000,000 distinct CDR3 sequences, 25% of them singletons. Separately, the same data were catalogued under a study of T cells of mothers and their children. That work contributes: Barcodes and 2-4 random nucleotides were added by M1S in the second PCR.

The receptor was derived from a girl under 10 years old in good health. This sequence joins TRBV7-4 and TRBJ1-4, with no clear D. The specimen was blood. The CDR3 here is CASSLDRDNEKLFF. The CDR3 DNA reads TGTGCCAGCAGCTTGGACCGAGATAATGAAAAACTGTTTTTT.